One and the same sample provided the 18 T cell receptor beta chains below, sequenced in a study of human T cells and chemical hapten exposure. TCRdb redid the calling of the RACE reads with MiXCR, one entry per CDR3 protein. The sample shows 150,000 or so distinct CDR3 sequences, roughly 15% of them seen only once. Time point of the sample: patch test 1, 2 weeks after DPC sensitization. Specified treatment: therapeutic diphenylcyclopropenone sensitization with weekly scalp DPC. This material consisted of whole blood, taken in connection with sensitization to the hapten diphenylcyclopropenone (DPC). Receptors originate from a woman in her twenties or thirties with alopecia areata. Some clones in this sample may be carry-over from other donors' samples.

The chain's CDR3 is CASSSPPRGAEGEQFF. The CDR3 DNA follows: TGTGCCAGCAGTAGCCCCCCCCGGGGGGCAGAGGGAGAGCAGTTCTTC. The chain carries TRBV28 and TRBJ2-1; D might be TRBD2 (7 bases). The germline gives CDR1 MDHEN, CDR2 SYDVKM. The CDR3 extends over 16 amino acids. V lost 5 bases to trimming and J lost 10 bases, with 24 bases between them.

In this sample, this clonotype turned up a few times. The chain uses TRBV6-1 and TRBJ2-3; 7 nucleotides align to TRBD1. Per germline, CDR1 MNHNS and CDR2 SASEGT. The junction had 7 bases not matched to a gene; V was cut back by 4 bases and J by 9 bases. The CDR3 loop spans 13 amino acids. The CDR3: CASSATGAKTQYF. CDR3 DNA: TGTGCCAGCAGTGCTACAGGGGCAAAAACGCAGTATTTT.

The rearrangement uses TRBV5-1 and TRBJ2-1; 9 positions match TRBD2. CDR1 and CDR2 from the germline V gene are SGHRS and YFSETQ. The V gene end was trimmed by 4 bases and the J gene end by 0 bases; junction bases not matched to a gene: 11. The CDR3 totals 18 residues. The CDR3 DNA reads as TGCGCCAGCAGCCCTGGACTAGCGACAGCCTCCTCCTACAATGAGCAGTTCTTC. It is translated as CASSPGLATASSYNEQFF.

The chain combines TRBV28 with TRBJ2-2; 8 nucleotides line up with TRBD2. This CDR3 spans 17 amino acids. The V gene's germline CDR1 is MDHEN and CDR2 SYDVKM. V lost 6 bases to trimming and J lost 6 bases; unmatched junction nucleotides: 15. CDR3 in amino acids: CASRPTSGTRGAGELFF. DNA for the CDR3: TGTGCCAGCAGACCAACTTCCGGGACTAGAGGGGCCGGGGAGCTGTTTTTT.

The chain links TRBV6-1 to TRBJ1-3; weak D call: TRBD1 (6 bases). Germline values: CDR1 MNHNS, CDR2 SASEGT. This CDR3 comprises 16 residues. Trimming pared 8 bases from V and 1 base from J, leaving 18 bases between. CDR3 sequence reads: CASERGGTGSGNTIYF. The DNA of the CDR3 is TGTGCCAGCGAGAGAGGGGGAACTGGGTCTGGAAACACCATATATTTT.

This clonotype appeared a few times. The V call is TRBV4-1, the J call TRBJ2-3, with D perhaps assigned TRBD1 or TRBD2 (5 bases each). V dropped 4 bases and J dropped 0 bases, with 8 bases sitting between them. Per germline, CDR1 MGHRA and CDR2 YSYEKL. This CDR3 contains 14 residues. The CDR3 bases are TGCGCCAGCAGCCCCTGGGACAGCACAGATACGCAGTATTTT. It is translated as CASSPWDSTDTQYF.

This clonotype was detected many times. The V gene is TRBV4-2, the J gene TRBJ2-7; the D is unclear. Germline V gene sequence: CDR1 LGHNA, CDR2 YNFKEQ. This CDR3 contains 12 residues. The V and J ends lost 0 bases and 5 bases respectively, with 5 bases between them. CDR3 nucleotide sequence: TGTGCCAGCAGCCAAGAGAGCGACGAGCAGTACTTC. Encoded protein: CASSQESDEQYF.

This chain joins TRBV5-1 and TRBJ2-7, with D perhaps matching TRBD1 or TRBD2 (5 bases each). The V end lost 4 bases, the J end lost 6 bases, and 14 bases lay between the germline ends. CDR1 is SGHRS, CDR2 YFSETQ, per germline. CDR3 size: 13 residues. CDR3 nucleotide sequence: TGCGCCAGCAGCGGGACCGTTCGGGTCGAGCAGTACTTC. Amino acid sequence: CASSGTVRVEQYF.

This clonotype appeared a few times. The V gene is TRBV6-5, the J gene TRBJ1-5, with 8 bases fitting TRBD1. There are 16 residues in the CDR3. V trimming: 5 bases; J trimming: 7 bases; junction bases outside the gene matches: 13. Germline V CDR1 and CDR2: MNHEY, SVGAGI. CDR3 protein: CASSQRARGQGQPQHF. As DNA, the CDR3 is TGTGCCAGCAGTCAAAGGGCCAGGGGGCAAGGGCAGCCCCAGCATTTT.

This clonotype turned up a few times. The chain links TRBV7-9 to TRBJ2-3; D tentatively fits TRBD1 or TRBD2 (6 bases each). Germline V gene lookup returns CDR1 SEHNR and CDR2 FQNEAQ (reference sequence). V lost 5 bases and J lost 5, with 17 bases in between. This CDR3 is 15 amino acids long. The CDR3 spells CASSKDSGGGDTQYF. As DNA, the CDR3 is TGTGCCAGCAGCAAGGACAGTGGAGGGGGAGATACGCAGTATTTT.

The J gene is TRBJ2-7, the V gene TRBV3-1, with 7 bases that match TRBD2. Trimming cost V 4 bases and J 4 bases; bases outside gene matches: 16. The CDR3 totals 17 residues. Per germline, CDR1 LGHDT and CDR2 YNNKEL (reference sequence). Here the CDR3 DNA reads TGTGCCAGCAGCCCTCCTCTTCGAGCGGGAAGTTCTTACGAGCAGTACTTC. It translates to CASSPPLRAGSSYEQYF.

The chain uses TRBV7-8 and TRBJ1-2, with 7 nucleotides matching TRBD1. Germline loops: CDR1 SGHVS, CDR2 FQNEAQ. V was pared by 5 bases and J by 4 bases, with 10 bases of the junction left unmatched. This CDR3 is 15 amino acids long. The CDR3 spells CASSGFPTGTYGYTF. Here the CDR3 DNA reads TGTGCCAGCAGCGGGTTCCCGACAGGGACCTATGGCTACACCTTC. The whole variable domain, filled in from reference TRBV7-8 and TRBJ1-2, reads GAGVSQSPRYKVAKRGQDVALRCDPISGHVSLFWYQQALGQGPEFLTYFQNEAQLDKSGLPSDRFFAERPEGSVSTLKIQRTQQEDSAVYLCASSGFPTGTYGYTFGSGTRLTVV.

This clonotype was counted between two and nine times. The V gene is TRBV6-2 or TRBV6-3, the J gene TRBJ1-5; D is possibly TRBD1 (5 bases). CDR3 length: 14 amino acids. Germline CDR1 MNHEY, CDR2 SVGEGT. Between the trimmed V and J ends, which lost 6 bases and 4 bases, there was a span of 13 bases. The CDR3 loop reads CASRNPGPNQPQHF. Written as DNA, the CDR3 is TGTGCCAGCAGAAATCCGGGGCCTAATCAGCCCCAGCATTTT.

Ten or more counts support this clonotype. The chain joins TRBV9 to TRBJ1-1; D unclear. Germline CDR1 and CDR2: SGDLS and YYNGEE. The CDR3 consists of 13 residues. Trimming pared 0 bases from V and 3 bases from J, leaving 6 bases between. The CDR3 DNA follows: TGTGCCAGCAGCGTAGGTCCCCACACTGAAGCTTTCTTT. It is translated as CASSVGPHTEAFF.

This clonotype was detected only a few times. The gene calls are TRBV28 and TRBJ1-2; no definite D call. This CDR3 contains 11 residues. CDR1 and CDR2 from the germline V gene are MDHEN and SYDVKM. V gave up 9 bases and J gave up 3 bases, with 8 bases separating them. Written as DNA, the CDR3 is TGTGCCAGTAACTCGCACTATGGCTACACCTTC. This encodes CASNSHYGYTF.

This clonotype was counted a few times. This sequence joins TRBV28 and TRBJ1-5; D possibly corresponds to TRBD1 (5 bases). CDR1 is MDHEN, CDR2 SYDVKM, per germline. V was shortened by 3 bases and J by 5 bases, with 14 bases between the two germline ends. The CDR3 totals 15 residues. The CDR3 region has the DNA TGTGCCAGCAGTTTTGCCGGGGACGCCGATCAGCCCCAGCATTTT. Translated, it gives CASSFAGDADQPQHF.

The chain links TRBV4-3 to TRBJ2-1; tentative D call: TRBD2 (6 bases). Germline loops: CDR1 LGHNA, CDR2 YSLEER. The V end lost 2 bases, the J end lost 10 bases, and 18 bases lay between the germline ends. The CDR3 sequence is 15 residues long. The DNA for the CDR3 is TGCGCCAGCAGCCAACAAGGATGGGGGGAAGGCGAGCAGTTCTTC. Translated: CASSQQGWGEGEQFF.

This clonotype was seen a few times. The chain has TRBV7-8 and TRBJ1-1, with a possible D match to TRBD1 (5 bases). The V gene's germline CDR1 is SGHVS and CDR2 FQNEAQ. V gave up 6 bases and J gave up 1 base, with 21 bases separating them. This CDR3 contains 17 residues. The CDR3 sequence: CASSVGVRQRGNTEAFF. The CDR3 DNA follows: TGTGCCAGCAGTGTTGGAGTTCGACAGCGAGGGAACACTGAAGCTTTCTTT.